The 17 T cell receptor beta chains reported below all come from one sample, sequenced in a study of tumor and adjacent non-tumor tissue in lung cancer. TCRbeta libraries were built with three rounds of nested PCR, modified from ARM-PCR. TCRdb called the multiplex PCR reads again in MiXCR, with one record for every CDR3 protein. The sample records fewer than 100,000 distinct CDR3 sequences, under 80% being singletons. RNA was extracted from bulk tissue without any cell sorting. Distant lung tissue was collected more than 3 cm away from the tumor edge. The sample consisted of distant non-tumor lung tissue. The origin of the receptors is a woman aged 45 to 65 with non-small cell lung cancer.

The chain combines TRBV11-1 with TRBJ2-5; TRBD1 matches 9 bases. Germline V lookup: CDR1 SGHAT, CDR2 FQDESV (reference sequence). The CDR3 is 12 amino acids. J lost 10 bases, V lost 10 bases, and 10 bases had no gene match. The CDR3 sequence is CAIDSTGQGQYF. CDR3 sequence (DNA): TGTGCCATCGACTCGACGGGACAGGGCCAGTACTTC.

A word on this clonotype: This CDR3 is missing its conserved last phenylalanine or tryptophan, likely due to a read error. The chain is built from TRBV28 and TRBJ2-7; tentative D call: TRBD1 (6 bases). CDR3 length: 14 residues. The germline V gene encodes CDR1 MDHEN and CDR2 SYDVKM. CDR3 amino acids: CAGSYGQLAYEQYS. CDR3 in DNA: TGTGCCGGCAGTTACGGACAGTTAGCCTACGAGCAGTACTCC.

Concerning this clonotype: Germline is not matched at one junction end, which may reflect a read error. DNA for the CDR3: TGTGCTAGCAGCTCGTGGGGCCAGCTAGCGACAAATACGCAGTATTTT. Residues: CASSSWGQLATNTQYF. This chain connects TRBV11-2 to TRBJ2-3; perhaps TRBD2 as D (6 bases). The CDR3 totals 16 residues. CDR1 and CDR2 from the germline V gene are SGHAT and FQNNGV.

This clonotype has only a few counts. The genes are TRBV28 and TRBJ2-3, with 7 bases identical to TRBD2. Germline-derived CDR1 and CDR2 are MDHEN and SYDVKM. This CDR3 spans 15 amino acids. V trimming: 2 bases; J trimming: 4 bases; junction bases outside the gene matches: 6. The CDR3 is CASSLVTSFADTQYF. CDR3 bases: TGTGCCAGCAGTTTAGTGACTAGCTTCGCAGATACGCAGTATTTT.

A remark on this clonotype: The CDR3 ends on some other residue instead of the conserved phenylalanine or tryptophan, so this is likely a read error. The chain combines TRBV4-2 with TRBJ1-5; D not resolved. Germline values: CDR1 LGHNA, CDR2 YNFKEQ. CDR3 length: 15 residues. The CDR3 coding sequence is TGTGCCAGCAGCCAAGACCTCACCAGCAATCATCCCCAGCATATT. Translating it yields CASSQDLTSNHPQHI.

This clonotype occurred once. One base away lies a much larger clone, so this may be a sequencing read error. This rearrangement joins TRBV10-3 to TRBJ2-4; 8 bases fit TRBD2. In germline, CDR1 is ENHRY, CDR2 SYGVKD. The CDR3 is 16 amino acids. The ends lost 4 bases at V and 5 bases at J; junction bases unmatched: 10. The CDR3 coding sequence is TGTGCCATCAGTGCGTTAGCGGGATCCGCCGAAAACATTCAGTACTTC. Protein sequence: CAISALAGSAENIQYF.

The chain carries TRBV6-2 or TRBV6-3 and TRBJ2-2, with a tentative D call TRBD1 (5 bases). CDR1 is MNHEY and CDR2 is SVGEGT in the germline V gene. CDR3 size: 16 residues. Trimming took off 5 bases at V and 5 bases at J, with 18 bases between the two ends. CDR3 sequence reads: CASSSHGHMLTGELFF. The CDR3 region has the DNA TGTGCCAGCAGTAGCCATGGACACATGCTAACCGGGGAGCTGTTTTTT.

About this clonotype itself: A much larger clone lies a single base off, so this may be a read error. This chain connects TRBV28 to TRBJ2-7; TRBD2 aligns across 8 bases. CDR1 is MDHEN and CDR2 is SYDVKM in the germline V gene. V gave up 5 bases and J gave up 8 bases; unmatched junction bases: 14. There are 15 residues in the CDR3. CDR3 region: CASSDLAGRAAKQYF. The CDR3 DNA reads as TGTGCCAGCAGTGATCTAGCGGGTCGGGCCGCTAAGCAGTACTTC.

Worth noting for this clonotype: The limits of the CDR3 on the DNA are not certain, so only TCRdb's listed CDR3 is given. CDR3 amino acids: CASSYISVSNTEAFF. This rearrangement joins TRBV6-5 to TRBJ1-1. The CDR3 adds up to 15 amino acids, both ends counted. Per germline, CDR1 MNHEY and CDR2 SVGAGI.

On this clonotype: One end of the junction varies from germline; a read error may be responsible. The rearrangement uses TRBV11-2 and TRBJ1-5, with D possibly being TRBD1 (6 bases). The CDR3 is 15 amino acids. In germline, CDR1 is SGHAT, CDR2 FQNNGV. The DNA for the CDR3 is TGTGCCAGCAGCCTCTCTTACAGGGACATTCAGTCCCAGCATTTT. This translates into CASSLSYRDIQSQHF. Full variable domain (remainder filled in from reference TRBV11-2 and TRBJ1-5): EAGVAQSPRYKIIEKRQSVAFWCNPISGHATLYWYQQILGQGPKLLIQFQNNGVVDDSQLPKDRFSAERLKGVDSTLKIQPAKLEDSAVYLCASSLSYRDIQSQHFGDGTRLSIL.

About this clonotype itself: This CDR3 is missing its conserved last phenylalanine or tryptophan, likely due to a read error. The rearrangement links TRBV6-6 to TRBJ1-1; D remains unclear. The CDR3 extends over 14 amino acids. CDR1 is MNHNY and CDR2 is SVGAGI in the germline V gene (reference sequence). DNA of the CDR3: TGTGACAGCAGTTACCCAGAAGTGAACACTGAAGCTTTCTCT. This translates into CDSSYPEVNTEAFS.

This clonotype was seen only once. Because it lacks the conserved phenylalanine or tryptophan at the end, this CDR3 is likely a read error. Because the CDR3's place on the DNA is in doubt, the DNA is left out and the CDR3 is given as listed by TCRdb. The rearrangement uses TRBV29-1 and TRBJ1-1. The CDR3 sequence runs 12 residues, both termini included. The germline V gene has CDR1 SQVTM and CDR2 ANQGSEA. CDR3: CSASRMNTETFS.

Regarding this clonotype: One end of the junction varies from germline; a read error may be responsible. The genes are TRBV11-2 and TRBJ2-7, with 7 bases that match TRBD1. The CDR3 runs to 14 residues. In germline, CDR1 is SGHAT, CDR2 FQNNGV. CDR3 in amino acids: CPSSLIRDSYQQYF. The CDR3, as DNA: TGTCCCAGCAGCTTAATTAGGGACAGCTACCAGCAGTACTTC.

This clonotype was detected many times. The CDR3 loop reads CASSFRTSGIGEQYF. CDR3 sequence (DNA): TGTGCCAGCAGTTTTAGGACTAGCGGGATTGGAGAGCAGTACTTC. The chain combines TRBV28 with TRBJ2-7; 12 bases are a match to TRBD2. V trimming: 3 bases; J trimming: 7 bases; junction bases outside the gene matches: 7. CDR1 MDHEN and CDR2 SYDVKM come from the germline V gene. There are 15 residues in the CDR3.

Of note for this clonotype: At one of its ends the junction is not consistent with the germline gene, which may arise from a read error. This chain joins TRBV11-2 and TRBJ2-1; D unclear. The CDR3 sequence is 13 residues long. Germline V gives CDR1 SGHAT, CDR2 FQNNGV. CDR3 DNA sequence: TGTGCCAGCAGGTTAGAGCTGGCCAATGAGCAGTTCTTC. Its protein is CASRLELANEQFF.

Worth noting for this clonotype: No conserved phenylalanine or tryptophan is present at the end of the CDR3, so a read error is the likely explanation. The DNA is left out, because the CDR3 cannot be placed on it with certainty; the CDR3 is given as TCRdb lists it. The CDR3 loop reads CDSRLPMR. The rearrangement uses TRBV12-5 and TRBJ1-4. Germline CDR1 LGHNT, CDR2 FRNRAP. The CDR3 sequence runs 8 residues, both termini included.

This clonotype was counted at least ten times. J is TRBJ1-5 and V is TRBV6-1; D uncertain. This CDR3 region has 14 residues. V was clipped by 6 bases and J by 2 bases, with 11 bases between them. Germline assignment: CDR1 MNHNS and CDR2 SASEGT. Here the CDR3 reads CASSSDGGNQPQHF. The CDR3 DNA reads TGTGCCAGCAGCTCCGACGGGGGCAATCAGCCCCAGCATTTT.